The 28 T cell receptor beta chains below all came from one sample that was sequenced in a study of Ad26.COV2.S vaccination and SARS-CoV-2 variants. Sequencing was performed with immunoSEQ multiplex PCR; in TCRdb, only in-frame clones are kept and a portion is missing. The sample includes about 320,000 clones, around four fifths of them seen just once. Treatment reported: around 19 received Ad26.COV2.S at low or high dose, single or two shots; about five received placebo; per-sample allocation not given. Specimen acquisition occurred on day 63 following the initial vaccine or placebo injection. Sequences were derived from peripheral blood, sampled in a trial of Ad26.COV2.S vaccine versus placebo. The source is a person aged 18-60 years who received the Ad26.COV2.S COVID-19 vaccine or a placebo.

The chain combines TRBV13 with TRBJ2-6; 11 bases are a match to TRBD1. V dropped 4 bases and J dropped 4; count of bases not matched to a gene: 6. This CDR3 region has 17 residues. Germline CDR1 and CDR2: PRHDT and FYEKMQ (reference sequence). This CDR3 reads CASSSGQGAGGANVLTF. The CDR3 DNA reads TGTGCCAGCAGCTCCGGACAGGGGGCGGGCGGGGCCAACGTCCTGACTTTC.

V and J are TRBV6-2 or TRBV6-3 and TRBJ1-2; D is unresolved. Trimming removed 2 bases at V and 5 bases at J, with 12 bases between. From germline, CDR1 is MNHEY and CDR2 SVGEGT. The length of the CDR3 is 14 residues. The CDR3, as DNA: TGTGCCAGCAGTTACGTCGGCACTATTTATGGCTACACCTTC. The encoded protein is CASSYVGTIYGYTF.

CDR3 nucleotides: TGTGCCAGCAGCTTAGATGGCTTCTCCTACGAGCAGTACTTC. Its protein product is CASSLDGFSYEQYF. The rearrangement links TRBV11-2 to TRBJ2-7; D unresolved. CDR3 length equals 14 residues. The V and J ends lost 0 bases and 0 bases respectively, with 6 bases between them. The germline V gene encodes CDR1 SGHAT and CDR2 FQNNGV.

This chain connects TRBV6-5 to TRBJ1-6; D ambiguous. The germline gives CDR1 MNHEY, CDR2 SVGAGI. The length of the CDR3 is 13 residues. Trimming removed 11 bases from V and 4 bases from J, with 12 bases in between. CDR3 amino acids: CAGGATYNSPLHF. In DNA, the CDR3 is TGTGCCGGCGGAGCGACGTATAATTCACCCCTCCACTTT.

V and J are TRBV3-1 (or the pseudogene TRBV3-2) and TRBJ2-7; D assignment may be TRBD1 or TRBD2 (5 bases each). Germline V gene lookup returns CDR1 LGHDT and CDR2 YNNKEL (reference sequence). The CDR3 has 14 amino acids. Trimming shortened V by 3 bases and J by 2 bases, and 11 bases separated the two germline ends. CDR3 sequence reads: CASSHRGAAYEQYF. Written as DNA, the CDR3 is TGTGCCAGCAGCCACCGAGGGGCGGCCTACGAGCAGTACTTC.

This chain joins TRBV7-9 and TRBJ1-2; D gene uncertain. Trimming removed 2 bases at V and 5 bases at J, with 12 bases between. Looked up from germline, CDR1 is SEHNR and CDR2 is FQNEAQ (reference sequence). The CDR3 sequence is 14 residues long. The CDR3 here is CASSLSPGSYGYTF. Written as DNA, the CDR3 is TGTGCCAGCAGCTTATCCCCAGGTTCATATGGCTACACCTTC.

This clone was counted between two and nine times. The chain employs TRBV6-6 and TRBJ2-2; no definite D call. Trimming took 0 bases from V and 7 from J, leaving 3 bases between them. Germline V gene data show CDR1 as MNHNY and CDR2 as SVGAGI (reference sequence). The CDR3 totals 12 residues. The CDR3 sequence: CASSYSGGELFF. The CDR3 DNA reads TGTGCCAGCAGTTACTCGGGCGGGGAGCTGTTTTTT.

V usage is TRBV19 and J usage is TRBJ2-2; 8 bases are shared with TRBD1. The CDR3 loop spans 14 amino acids. V lost 4 bases to trimming and J lost 3 bases; unmatched junction nucleotides: 1. Germline CDR1 reads LNHDA; CDR2 reads SQIVND (reference sequence). The CDR3 spells CASSTGGDTGELFF. For the CDR3, the DNA is TGTGCCAGTAGTACAGGGGGCGACACCGGGGAGCTGTTTTTT. The full variable domain, in which reference TRBV19 and TRBJ2-2 provide the parts outside the CDR3, is DGGITQSPKYLFRKEGQNVTLSCEQNLNHDAMYWYRQDPGQGLRLIYYSQIVNDFQKGDIAEGYSVSREKKESFPLTVTSAQKNPTAFYLCASSTGGDTGELFFGEGSRLTVL.

This sequence joins TRBV13 and TRBJ2-7, with 8 bases lining up with TRBD1. V dropped 5 bases and J dropped 4; count of bases not matched to a gene: 10. Germline V lookup: CDR1 PRHDT, CDR2 FYEKMQ (reference sequence). The length of the CDR3 is 15 residues. CDR3 sequence (DNA): TGTGCCAGCAGCCACCGGACAGGGATAGGGTACGAGCAGTACTTC. Translated, it gives CASSHRTGIGYEQYF.

V and J are TRBV30 and TRBJ1-1; no firm D call. Germline V gives CDR1 GTSNPN, CDR2 SVGIG (reference sequence). V was trimmed by 0 bases and J by 6 bases, leaving 17 bases between them. The CDR3 consists of 15 residues. CDR3 sequence: CAWSVCLKEPPEAFF. The CDR3 nucleotides are TGTGCCTGGAGTGTTTGTCTGAAGGAACCACCTGAAGCTTTCTTT.

The chain is built from TRBV7-6 and TRBJ2-3; 7 bases agree with TRBD2. Trimming took 4 bases from V and 2 from J; bases not matched to a gene: 9. The CDR3 is 16 residues long. Germline V gives CDR1 SGHVS, CDR2 FNYEAQ. DNA for the CDR3: TGTGCCAGCAGCTCATTGGGCGGGGGACCCACAGATACGCAGTATTTT. Translation: CASSSLGGGPTDTQYF.

CDR3 region: CASSLGVGGETQYF. CDR3 sequence (DNA): TGCGCCAGCAGCTTGGGTGTAGGTGGAGAGACCCAGTACTTC. The V gene is TRBV5-1, the J gene TRBJ2-5; D is ambiguous. This CDR3 has 14 residues. V was clipped by 0 bases and J by 4 bases, with 10 bases between them. The V gene's germline CDR1 is SGHRS and CDR2 YFSETQ.

CDR3 sequence reads: CASSQDAGQGAVSSKNIQYF. CDR3 DNA sequence: TGCGCCAGCAGCCAAGATGCGGGACAGGGGGCCGTAAGCTCCAAAAACATTCAGTACTTC. V usage is TRBV4-1 and J usage is TRBJ2-4; TRBD1 aligns across 12 bases. V trimming: 0 bases; J trimming: 2 bases; junction bases outside the gene matches: 11. The length of the CDR3 is 20 residues. Germline CDR1 is MGHRA and CDR2 is YSYEKL.

There are a few counts of this clone. CDR3 sequence (DNA): TGTGCCAGCAGTTTATATATCGGCCTTAATTTGTACGAGCAGTACTTC. Its translation: CASSLYIGLNLYEQYF. The J gene is TRBJ2-7, the V gene TRBV28; no definite D call. The V end lost 1 base, the J end lost 4 bases, and 17 bases lay between the germline ends. This CDR3 is 16 amino acids long. Per the germline V gene, CDR1 is MDHEN and CDR2 is SYDVKM. Filled out from reference TRBV28 and TRBJ2-7, the complete variable domain reads DVKVTQSSRYLVKRTGEKVFLECVQDMDHENMFWYRQDPGLGLRLIYFSYDVKMKEKGDIPEGYSVSREKKERFSLILESASTNQTSMYLCASSLYIGLNLYEQYFGPGTRLTVT.

This chain connects TRBV5-1 to TRBJ1-2; 9 positions agree with TRBD1. The junction had 9 bases not matched to a gene; V was cut back by 0 bases and J by 0 bases. CDR1 is SGHRS, CDR2 YFSETQ, per germline. The CDR3 is made up of 18 amino acids. In DNA form, the CDR3 reads TGCGCCAGCAGCTTGGGCGGGGACAGGGCCGGGCCTAACTATGGCTACACCTTC. Residues: CASSLGGDRAGPNYGYTF.

The gene calls are TRBV4-2 and TRBJ2-3; 7 nucleotides match TRBD2. From germline, CDR1 is LGHNA and CDR2 YNFKEQ. V shed 4 bases, J shed 5 bases, and the junction held 12 bases outside the gene matches. The CDR3 spans 16 residues. The CDR3 is CASSPAWRGTEDTQYF. The CDR3 DNA is TGTGCCAGCAGCCCCGCTTGGCGGGGGACGGAAGATACGCAGTATTTT.

This clone has more than one count but fewer than ten. The chain joins TRBV5-6 to TRBJ2-1; TRBD2 matches at 7 bases. CDR1 and CDR2 (germline): SGHDT, YYEEEE. J was trimmed by 4 bases and V by 1 base; bases with no gene match: 5. The CDR3 totals 15 residues. CDR3 bases: TGTGCCAGCAGCTTGACTAGCGCGCGGTACAATGAGCAGTTCTTC. The encoded protein is CASSLTSARYNEQFF.

The chain links TRBV28 to TRBJ1-6; 9 positions match TRBD1. V was pared by 8 bases and J by 8 bases, with 4 bases of the junction left unmatched. The CDR3 is made up of 13 amino acids. Germline loops: CDR1 MDHEN, CDR2 SYDVKM. This CDR3 is CASYRGQDSPLHF. DNA of the CDR3: TGTGCCAGCTACAGGGGGCAGGATTCACCCCTCCACTTT. Supplemented by reference TRBV28 and TRBJ1-6, the full variable domain reads DVKVTQSSRYLVKRTGEKVFLECVQDMDHENMFWYRQDPGLGLRLIYFSYDVKMKEKGDIPEGYSVSREKKERFSLILESASTNQTSMYLCASYRGQDSPLHFGNGTRLTVT.

The rearrangement uses TRBV9 and TRBJ2-2; a weak D match, TRBD1 (5 bases). V was pared by 3 bases and J by 5 bases, with 8 bases between. Germline V gene data show CDR1 as SGDLS and CDR2 as YYNGEE. The CDR3 loop spans 13 amino acids. The CDR3 here is CASSAQGTGELFF. DNA for the CDR3: TGTGCCAGCAGCGCCCAGGGTACCGGGGAGCTGTTTTTT.

The chain has TRBV29-1 and TRBJ2-3; 7 bases agree with TRBD1. From germline, CDR1 is SQVTM and CDR2 ANQGSEA. Germline trimming cut 7 bases from V and 3 bases from J; bases unmatched to any gene: 7. The CDR3 runs to 13 residues. CDR3 amino acids: CSAGGQRTDTQYF. DNA of the CDR3: TGCAGCGCTGGGGGACAGAGAACAGATACGCAGTATTTT.

The CDR3 loop reads CASRQGSTEAFF. In DNA, the CDR3 is TGTGCCAGCCGACAGGGAAGCACTGAAGCTTTCTTT. The chain links TRBV27 to TRBJ1-1; TRBD1 agrees at 7 bases. This CDR3 is 12 amino acids long. Trimming at V came to 8 bases and at J to 4 bases, leaving 4 bases not matched to a gene. Germline CDR1 is MNHEY and CDR2 is SMNVEV (reference sequence).

The chain links TRBV5-6 to TRBJ1-3, with D unclear. The V gene lost 0 bases and the J gene lost 2 bases, with 12 bases spanning the gap. The CDR3 has 16 amino acids. The germline V gene has CDR1 SGHDT and CDR2 YYEEEE. Written as DNA, the CDR3 is TGTGCCAGCAGCTTGGTTCCGGGTATGACTGGAAACACCATATATTTT. Its translation: CASSLVPGMTGNTIYF.

This chain connects TRBV28 to TRBJ2-3; 12 bases match TRBD2. V lost 7 bases, J lost 4 bases, and 6 bases stayed unmatched. The CDR3 loop spans 15 amino acids. The germline V gene has CDR1 MDHEN and CDR2 SYDVKM. The CDR3 protein is CASTQLAGGADTQYF. CDR3 sequence (DNA): TGTGCCAGCACCCAACTAGCGGGGGGTGCAGATACGCAGTATTTT.

The chain couples TRBV27 to TRBJ2-3, with 8 bases lining up with TRBD2. Germline trimming cut 7 bases from V and 0 bases from J; bases unmatched to any gene: 15. Germline values: CDR1 MNHEY, CDR2 SMNVEV (reference sequence). This CDR3 has 18 residues. CDR3 protein: CASTLTAGARSSTDTQYF. Written as DNA, the CDR3 is TGTGCCAGCACCCTGACAGCGGGGGCTCGATCTAGCACAGATACGCAGTATTTT.

The V gene is TRBV30, the J gene TRBJ2-5; 8 bases align to TRBD1. Looked up from germline, CDR1 is GTSNPN and CDR2 is SVGIG (reference sequence). Unmatched junction bases numbered 5, after V lost 1 base and J lost 1 base. This CDR3 contains 15 residues. The CDR3 sequence: CAWSAGQGVQETQYF. CDR3 sequence (DNA): TGTGCCTGGAGTGCCGGACAGGGCGTCCAAGAGACCCAGTACTTC. The variable domain in full, completed from reference TRBV30 and TRBJ2-5, reads SQTIHQWPATLVQPVGSPLSLECTVEGTSNPNLYWYRQAAGRGLQLLFYSVGIGQISSEVPQNLSASRPQDRQFILSSKKLLLSDSGFYLCAWSAGQGVQETQYFGPGTRLLVL.

The gene calls are TRBV9 and TRBJ1-2; unclear D gene. V was shortened by 4 bases and J by 1 base, with 20 bases between the two germline ends. In germline, CDR1 is SGDLS, CDR2 YYNGEE. The CDR3 sequence is 17 residues long. CDR3 nucleotide sequence: TGTGCCAGCAGCCCCCGACCGGTGCTCTATTTTAACTATGGCTACACCTTC. Its translation: CASSPRPVLYFNYGYTF.

V usage is TRBV4-1 and J usage is TRBJ2-1; 12 bases line up with TRBD2. V trimming: 0 bases; J trimming: 5 bases; junction bases outside the gene matches: 8. Germline V CDR1 and CDR2: MGHRA, YSYEKL. This CDR3 comprises 18 residues. CDR3 amino acids: CASSQESVGLAGNNEQFF. The CDR3 coding sequence is TGCGCCAGCAGCCAAGAGTCGGTCGGACTAGCGGGGAACAATGAGCAGTTCTTC.

The chain carries TRBV5-1 and TRBJ2-5, with D possibly TRBD2 on 6 matching bases. The CDR3 length is 13 residues. CDR1 is SGHRS and CDR2 is YFSETQ in the germline V gene. Trimming shortened V by 2 bases and J by 4 bases, and 9 bases separated the two germline ends. CDR3: CASSFPGVETQYF. In nucleotides, the CDR3 is TGCGCCAGCAGCTTTCCGGGGGTAGAGACCCAGTACTTC.